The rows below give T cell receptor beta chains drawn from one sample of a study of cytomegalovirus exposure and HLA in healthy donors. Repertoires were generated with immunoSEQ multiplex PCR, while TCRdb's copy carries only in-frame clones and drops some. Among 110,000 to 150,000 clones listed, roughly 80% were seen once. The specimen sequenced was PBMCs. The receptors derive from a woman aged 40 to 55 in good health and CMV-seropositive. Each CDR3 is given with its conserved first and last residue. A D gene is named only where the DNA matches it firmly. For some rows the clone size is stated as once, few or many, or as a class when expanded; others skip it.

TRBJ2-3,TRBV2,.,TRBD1,TGTGCCAGCAGTGAGTCGGGGACAGGAGCAGATACGCAGTATTTT,CASSESGTGADTQYF
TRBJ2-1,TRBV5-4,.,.,TGTGCCAGCAGCTTGGATATCCAAGGGGAGTTCTTC,CASSLDIQGEFF
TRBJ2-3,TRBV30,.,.,TGTGCCTGGAGTGTACGGGGGGCCCGCAGCACAGATACGCAGTATTTT,CAWSVRGARSTDTQYF
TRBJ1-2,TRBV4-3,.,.,TGCGCCAGCAGCCAAGATATTGGCCAGGGCCGCGGCTACACCTTC,CASSQDIGQGRGYTF
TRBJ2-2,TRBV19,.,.,TGTGCCACCCCGACAGACATGAACACCGGGGAGCTGTTTTTT,CATPTDMNTGELFF
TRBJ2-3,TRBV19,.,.,TGTGCCAGTAACGGGAACACAGATACGCAGTATTTT,CASNGNTDTQYF
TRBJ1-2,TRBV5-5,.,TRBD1,TGTGCCAGCAGCTCGGTACGTTCAGGGGGGAACTATGGCTACACCTTC,CASSSVRSGGNYGYTF
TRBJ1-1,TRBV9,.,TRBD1,TGTGCCAGCAGCGTAGCGGGGACAGGGTTCGGGAACACTGAAGCTTTCTTT,CASSVAGTGFGNTEAFF
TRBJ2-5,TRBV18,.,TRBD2,TGTGCCAGCTCACCATCCCCTCCCGGGGGGGAGACCCAGTACTTC,CASSPSPPGGETQYF
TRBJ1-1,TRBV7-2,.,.,TGTGCCAGCAGCCCCCAGCGGGCGAACACTGAAGCTTTCTTT,CASSPQRANTEAFF
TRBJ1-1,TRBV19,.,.,TGTGCCAGTAGTGTTCGCAGAAACACTGAAGCTTTCTTT,CASSVRRNTEAFF
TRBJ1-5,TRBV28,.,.,TGTGCCAGCGCTTCAGGAATCCAGCCCCAGCATTTT,CASASGIQPQHF
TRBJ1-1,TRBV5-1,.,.,TGCGCCAGCAGCTTGATGGGGCGCGAGACTGAAGCTTTCTTT,CASSLMGRETEAFF
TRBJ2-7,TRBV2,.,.,TGTGCCAGCAGGCTCGACGGGGTGGCCTACGAGCAGTACTTC,CASRLDGVAYEQYF
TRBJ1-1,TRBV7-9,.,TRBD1,TGTGCCAGCAGCTCAGACAGGGAAGGGCCTGAAGCTTTCTTT,CASSSDREGPEAFF
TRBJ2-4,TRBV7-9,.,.,TGTGCCAGCAGCTTAAGCTTAACCCCCAGGTTGGACATTCAGTACTTC,CASSLSLTPRLDIQYF
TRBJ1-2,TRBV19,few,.,TGTGCCAGTAGTCCACTAGACGGCTATGGCTACACCTTC,CASSPLDGYGYTF
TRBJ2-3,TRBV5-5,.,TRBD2,TGTGCCAGCAGCAATAGACTAGCCTTCACAGATACGCAGTATTTT,CASSNRLAFTDTQYF
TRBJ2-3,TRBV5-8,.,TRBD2,TGTGCCAGCAGCGGGGGACTAGCGGTCACAGATACGCAGTATTTT,CASSGGLAVTDTQYF
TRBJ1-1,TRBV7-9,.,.,TGTGCCAGCAGCCCGGGTGGAGGATCTGAAGCTTTCTTT,CASSPGGGSEAFF
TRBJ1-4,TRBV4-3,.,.,TGCGCCAGCAGCCAGGGAGATACTAATGAAAAACTGTTTTTT,CASSQGDTNEKLFF
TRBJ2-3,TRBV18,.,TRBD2,TGTGCCAGCTCATCGGGACTAGCGGGGGCCGGAGATACGCAGTATTTT,CASSSGLAGAGDTQYF
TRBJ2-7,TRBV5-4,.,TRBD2,TGTGCCAGCAGCCCCGGACTAGCGGGAGTCGAGCAGTACTTC,CASSPGLAGVEQYF
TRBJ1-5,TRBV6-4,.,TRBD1,TGTGCCAGCAATCACAGGGGGCTGAGCAATCAGCCCCAGCATTTT,CASNHRGLSNQPQHF
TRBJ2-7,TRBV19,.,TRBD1,TGTGCCAGTAGTATACAGGGGGTAGACGAGCAGTACTTC,CASSIQGVDEQYF
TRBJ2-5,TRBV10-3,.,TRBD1,TGTGCCATCAGTGAAGTAGACAGGGGAGCAGAGACCCAGTACTTC,CAISEVDRGAETQYF
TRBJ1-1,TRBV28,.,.,TGTGCCAGCAGTTTGGAGGGGACCGCTGAAGCTTTCTTT,CASSLEGTAEAFF
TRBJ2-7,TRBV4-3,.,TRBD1,TGCGCCAGCAGCCAAGGACAGGGGTTAGGAGAGCAGTACTTC,CASSQGQGLGEQYF
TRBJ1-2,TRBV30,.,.,TGTGCCTGGAGGGACCCGGGGAGCGGCTACACCTTC,CAWRDPGSGYTF
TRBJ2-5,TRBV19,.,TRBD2,TGTGCCAGCCGCCGGGAGGGCGAAGAGACCCAGTACTTC,CASRREGEETQYF
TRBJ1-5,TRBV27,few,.,TGTGCCAGCAGTTTACAGGGATTAGGCAATCAGCCCCAGCATTTT,CASSLQGLGNQPQHF
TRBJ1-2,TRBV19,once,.,TGTGCCAGTAGTCCCCGGACAGCGTCCTATGGCTACACCTTC,CASSPRTASYGYTF
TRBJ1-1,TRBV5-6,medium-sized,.,TGTGCCAGCAGCTTGTATGAGAGAACTGAAGCTTTCTTT,CASSLYERTEAFF
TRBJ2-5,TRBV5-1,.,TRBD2,TGCGCCAGCAGCTTGGGGTCCGGGGGTCTAGCGGACCAAGAGACCCAGTACTTC,CASSLGSGGLADQETQYF
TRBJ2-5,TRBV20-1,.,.,TGCAGCGCCCCGAGAGCAAAGACCCAGTACTTC,CSAPRAKTQYF
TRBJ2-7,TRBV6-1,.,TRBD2,TGTGCCAGCAGTGAACAGGGCGCGGGAGTGGACGAGCAGTACTTC,CASSEQGAGVDEQYF
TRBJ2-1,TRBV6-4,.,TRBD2,TGTGCCAGCAGTGCCTTATGGCCATCCCCTCTAGCGGGGGGTGACAATGAGCAGTTCTTC,CASSALWPSPLAGGDNEQFF
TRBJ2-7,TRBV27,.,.,TGTGCCAGCAGTCTAAAAGACACAGCCTACGAGCAGTACTTC,CASSLKDTAYEQYF
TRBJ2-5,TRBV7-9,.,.,TGTGCCAGCAGCTTAAGCGGGTCGGAGACCCAGTACTTC,CASSLSGSETQYF
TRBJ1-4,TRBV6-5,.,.,TGTGCCAGCAGTCGGGTCCGGGGGATCGGAAAACTGTTTTTT,CASSRVRGIGKLFF
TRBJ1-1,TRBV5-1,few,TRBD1,TGCGCCAGCACGAGCCAGGGGGGATCCACTGAAGCTTTCTTT,CASTSQGGSTEAFF
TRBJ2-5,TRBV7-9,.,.,TGTTCCAGCAGCCTAGGACTCAGCCAAGAGACCCAGTACTTC,CSSSLGLSQETQYF
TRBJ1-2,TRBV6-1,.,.,TGTGCCAGCAGGAGGGAAGTCCGTGGCTACACCTTC,CASRREVRGYTF
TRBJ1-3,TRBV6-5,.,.,TGTGCCAGCAGCAATCTCGGGGGGGGAAACACCATATATTTT,CASSNLGGGNTIYF
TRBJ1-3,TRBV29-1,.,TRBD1,TGCAGCGGCTCAAGGGGGCCTGGAAACACCATATATTTT,CSGSRGPGNTIYF
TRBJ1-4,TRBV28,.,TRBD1,TGTGCCAGCAGAATCCCGGGACAGGGAGGGAAAGAAAAACTGTTTTTT,CASRIPGQGGKEKLFF
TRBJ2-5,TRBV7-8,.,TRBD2,TGTGCCAGCAGCAACTCGGGACTAGCGGGAAGGGGGCCCCAAGAGACCCAGTACTTC,CASSNSGLAGRGPQETQYF
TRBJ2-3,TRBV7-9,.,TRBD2,TGTTCCAGCAGAAGCGGGAGCGCAGATACGCAGTATTTT,CSSRSGSADTQYF
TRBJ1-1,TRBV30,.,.,TGTGCCTGGACTTGGGGGCAGGTGAACACTGAAGCTTTCTTT,CAWTWGQVNTEAFF
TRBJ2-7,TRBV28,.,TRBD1,TGTGCCAGCACGACAGGGGTCTACGAGCAGTACTTC,CASTTGVYEQYF
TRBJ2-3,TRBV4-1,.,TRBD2,TGCGCCAGCAGCCGACCTAGCGGGGGGGCGGGGGATACGCAGTATTTT,CASSRPSGGAGDTQYF
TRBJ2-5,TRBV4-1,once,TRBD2,TGCGCCAGCAGCCAACCAGTAGCGGGGGCCAATGGGACCCAGTACTTC,CASSQPVAGANGTQYF
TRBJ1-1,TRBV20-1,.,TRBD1,TGCAGGACAGGGCTGAGCACTGAAGCTTTCTTT,CRTGLSTEAFF
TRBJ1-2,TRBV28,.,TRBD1,TGTGCCAGCAGTTTTCTCGGACAGGGGGATGGCTACACCTTC,CASSFLGQGDGYTF
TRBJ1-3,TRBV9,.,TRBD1,TGTGCCAGCAGCGCCATTCAGGGGGACCCAGCTAAATCTGGAAACACCATATATTTT,CASSAIQGDPAKSGNTIYF
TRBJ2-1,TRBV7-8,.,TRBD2,TGTGCCAGCAGCCCGGGACTAGCGGGGGAAGAGCAGTTCTTC,CASSPGLAGEEQFF